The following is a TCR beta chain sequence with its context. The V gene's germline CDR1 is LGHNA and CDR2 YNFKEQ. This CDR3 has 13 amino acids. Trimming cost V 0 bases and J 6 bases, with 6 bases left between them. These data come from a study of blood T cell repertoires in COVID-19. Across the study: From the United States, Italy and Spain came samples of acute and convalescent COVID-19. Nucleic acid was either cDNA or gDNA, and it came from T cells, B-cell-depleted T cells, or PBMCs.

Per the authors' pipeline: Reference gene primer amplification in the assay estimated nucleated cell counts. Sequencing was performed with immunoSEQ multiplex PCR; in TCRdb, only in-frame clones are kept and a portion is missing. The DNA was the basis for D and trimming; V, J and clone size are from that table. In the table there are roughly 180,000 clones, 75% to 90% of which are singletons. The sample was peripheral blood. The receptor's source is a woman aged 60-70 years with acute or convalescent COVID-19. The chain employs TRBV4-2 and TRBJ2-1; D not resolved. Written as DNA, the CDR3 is TGTGCCAGCAGCCAAGATCGTCTCAATGAGCAGTTCTTC. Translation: CASSQDRLNEQFF.